A selection of T cell receptor beta chains follows, all from one sample in a study of human T cells and chemical hapten exposure. TCRdb re-analysed the RACE reads in MiXCR, keeping a single row per CDR3 protein. The table shows some 300,000 distinct CDR3 sequences, with around 5.5% occurring only once. Sequenced material: whole blood, taken in connection with sensitization to the hapten diphenylcyclopropenone (DPC). These receptors all stem from a woman under 30 with alopecia areata. Some clones in this sample may be carry-over from other donors' samples. The CDR3 runs from the conserved cysteine through the conserved F or W. A D gene is named only where the DNA matches it firmly. Clone sizes are given selectively: once, few, many, or a class where the clone is expanded.

CDR3: CASVQPVSGNTIYF; DNA: TGTGCCAGCGTTCAACCAGTCTCTGGAAACACCATATATTTT; J: TRBJ1-3; size: few; D: .; V: TRBV6-2/TRBV6-3
CDR3: CASSSPPSETQYF; DNA: TGCGCCAGCAGCTCCCCGCCTAGTGAGACCCAGTACTTC; J: TRBJ2-5; size: few; D: .; V: TRBV5-1
CDR3: CAISESSGANVLTF; DNA: TGTGCCATCAGTGAGTCGTCTGGGGCCAACGTCCTGACTTTC; J: TRBJ2-6; size: few; D: .; V: TRBV10-3
CDR3: CASSLDPWQPQHF; DNA: TGTGCCAGCAGCTTAGATCCCTGGCAGCCCCAGCATTTT; J: TRBJ1-5; size: few; D: .; V: TRBV11-3
CDR3: CASSPGQGNEQFF; DNA: TGTGCCAGCAGTCCGGGACAAGGGAATGAGCAGTTCTTC; J: TRBJ2-1; size: .; D: .; V: TRBV6-2/TRBV6-3
CDR3: CASSLGAVEVVNTEAFF; DNA: TGTGCCAGCAGCTTGGGCGCGGTGGAAGTTGTGAACACTGAAGCTTTCTTT; J: TRBJ1-1; size: many; D: .; V: TRBV5-6
CDR3: CASSGTAPTVGQGAPYYEQYF; DNA: TGTGCCAGCAGCGGCACAGCCCCCACCGTAGGACAGGGGGCCCCGTACTACGAGCAGTACTTC; J: TRBJ2-7; size: .; D: TRBD1; V: TRBV7-9
CDR3: CASSYEVGGIMNTEAFF; DNA: TGTGCCAGCAGTTACGAAGTCGGAGGGATCATGAACACTGAAGCTTTCTTT; J: TRBJ1-1; size: many; D: .; V: TRBV6-2/TRBV6-3
CDR3: CASSRTGPYEQYF; DNA: TGTGCCAGCAGCCGGACAGGGCCCTACGAGCAGTACTTC; J: TRBJ2-7; size: many; D: TRBD1; V: TRBV7-9
CDR3: CASSLGDPKTYGYTF; DNA: TGTGCCAGCAGCTTAGGGGACCCCAAGACCTATGGCTACACCTTC; J: TRBJ1-2; size: .; D: .; V: TRBV7-9
CDR3: CASSQGLTETNSPLHF; DNA: TGCGCCAGCAGCCAAGGACTAACAGAGACTAATTCACCCCTCCACTTT; J: TRBJ1-6; size: .; D: .; V: TRBV4-3
CDR3: CASSLAGGQYEQYF; DNA: TGCGCCAGCAGCTTGGCGGGGGGGCAGTACGAGCAGTACTTC; J: TRBJ2-7; size: .; D: TRBD2; V: TRBV5-1
CDR3: CASSSQAGGGNEQFF; DNA: TGTGCCAGCAGTTCCCAAGCGGGGGGTGGAAATGAGCAGTTCTTC; J: TRBJ2-1; size: .; D: TRBD2; V: TRBV6-2/TRBV6-3
CDR3: CASSLAKSEKLFF; DNA: TGTGCCAGCAGCTTAGCGAAGAGTGAAAAACTGTTTTTT; J: TRBJ1-4; size: many; D: .; V: TRBV7-6
CDR3: CAISDQPWGYTF; DNA: TGTGCCATCAGTGACCAACCCTGGGGCTACACCTTC; J: TRBJ1-2; size: few; D: .; V: TRBV10-3
CDR3: CASSLLSRVVGYTF; DNA: TGTGCCAGCAGTTTACTCTCCAGGGTGGTTGGCTACACCTTC; J: TRBJ1-2; size: few; D: .; V: TRBV12-3/TRBV12-4
CDR3: CASSSPNQGATNEKLFF; DNA: TGTGCCAGCAGCTCCCCAAACCAAGGGGCAACTAATGAAAAACTGTTTTTT; J: TRBJ1-4; size: many; D: .; V: TRBV7-2
CDR3: CASSPDGANYGYTF; DNA: TGTGCCAGCAGTCCCGACGGAGCTAACTATGGCTACACCTTC; J: TRBJ1-2; size: many; D: .; V: TRBV7-9
CDR3: CASSQLINRVETQYF; DNA: TGTGCCAGCAGCCAACTAATCAACAGGGTAGAGACCCAGTACTTC; J: TRBJ2-5; size: .; D: .; V: TRBV14
CDR3: CAIAPREGNGYTF; DNA: TGTGCCATCGCCCCCAGGGAGGGGAACGGCTACACCTTC; J: TRBJ1-2; size: many; D: .; V: TRBV10-3
CDR3: CASSLVGGPFNYGYTF; DNA: TGTGCCAGCAGCTTGGTCGGGGGCCCTTTCAACTATGGCTACACCTTC; J: TRBJ1-2; size: few; D: .; V: TRBV5-6
CDR3: CASSVSGQETQYF; DNA: TGTGCCAGCAGCGTATCCGGTCAAGAGACCCAGTACTTC; J: TRBJ2-5; size: few; D: .; V: TRBV11-2
CDR3: CASSRYLTGTGYPGELFF; DNA: TGTGCCAGCAGCCGATACCTAACCGGGACAGGGTATCCCGGGGAGCTGTTTTTT; J: TRBJ2-2; size: many; D: TRBD1; V: TRBV14
CDR3: CASSRNGGDTQYF; DNA: TGTGCCAGCAGTCGAAACGGGGGGGATACGCAGTATTTT; J: TRBJ2-3; size: few; D: TRBD2; V: TRBV12-3/TRBV12-4
CDR3: CASSPPLAGGQSEQFF; DNA: TGCGCCAGCAGCCCGCCCCTAGCGGGGGGGCAAAGTGAGCAGTTCTTC; J: TRBJ2-1; size: few; D: TRBD2; V: TRBV5-1
CDR3: CASSTPRNSADTQYF; DNA: TGTGCCAGCTCAACCCCCAGGAATTCAGCAGATACGCAGTATTTT; J: TRBJ2-3; size: many; D: .; V: TRBV6-2/TRBV6-3
CDR3: CASSPRTNTGDYGYTF; DNA: TGTGCCAGCAGCCCCCGGACGAATACGGGGGACTATGGCTACACCTTC; J: TRBJ1-2; size: .; D: .; V: TRBV7-2
CDR3: CASSLEPSSGVRSGNTIYF; DNA: TGTGCCAGCAGCTTAGAGCCTTCATCAGGGGTCCGCTCTGGAAACACCATATATTTT; J: TRBJ1-3; size: .; D: .; V: TRBV7-2
CDR3: CATEKRVNEQFF; DNA: TGTGCCACCGAGAAGAGGGTAAATGAGCAGTTCTTC; J: TRBJ2-1; size: few; D: .; V: TRBV2
CDR3: CASSQDRRGGGGELFF; DNA: TGTGCCAGCAGCCAAGATAGACGGGGGGGCGGCGGGGAGCTGTTTTTT; J: TRBJ2-2; size: few; D: TRBD2; V: TRBV4-2
CDR3: CASSLTVNQPQHF; DNA: TGTGCCAGCAGCTTGACAGTCAATCAGCCCCAGCATTTT; J: TRBJ1-5; size: many; D: .; V: TRBV7-2
CDR3: CASSPPSVGSHSPLHF; DNA: TGTGCCAGCTCACCACCGTCTGTTGGGAGTCATTCACCCCTCCACTTT; J: TRBJ1-6; size: many; D: .; V: TRBV18
CDR3: CASSSALSSTDTQYF; DNA: TGTGCCAGCAGCTCCGCCCTCTCTAGCACAGATACGCAGTATTTT; J: TRBJ2-3; size: .; D: .; V: TRBV7-2
CDR3: CASSAYSSYNEQFF; DNA: TGTGCCAGCAGCGCGTATAGCTCCTACAATGAGCAGTTCTTC; J: TRBJ2-1; size: few; D: .; V: TRBV2
CDR3: CASSDREAQPQHF; DNA: TGTGCCAGCAGCGACAGGGAGGCTCAGCCCCAGCATTTT; J: TRBJ1-5; size: few; D: TRBD1; V: TRBV12-3/TRBV12-4
CDR3: CSARDPRTAPGNSPLHF; DNA: TGCAGTGCTAGAGATCCCCGGACAGCCCCTGGTAATTCACCCCTCCACTTT; J: TRBJ1-6; size: .; D: .; V: TRBV20-1
CDR3: CASSERWQQETQYF; DNA: TGTGCCAGCAGTGAACGCTGGCAACAGGAGACCCAGTACTTC; J: TRBJ2-5; size: few; D: .; V: TRBV6-1
CDR3: CGARDLGPYGYTF; DNA: TGCGGTGCTAGAGATTTGGGACCCTATGGCTACACCTTC; J: TRBJ1-2; size: .; D: .; V: TRBV20-1
CDR3: CASSGGQPQHF; DNA: TGTGCCAGCAGCGGTGGTCAGCCCCAGCATTTT; J: TRBJ1-5; size: many; D: .; V: TRBV12-3/TRBV12-4
CDR3: CSVAGQPHEQYF; DNA: TGCAGCGTCGCGGGACAGCCCCACGAGCAGTACTTC; J: TRBJ2-7; size: few; D: .; V: TRBV29-1
CDR3: CASSSPGTGRGGKLFF; DNA: TGTGCCAGCAGCTCCCCCGGGACAGGGAGGGGAGGAAAACTGTTTTTT; J: TRBJ1-4; size: few; D: TRBD1; V: TRBV5-4
CDR3: CASSPTGSGGRTGELFF; DNA: TGTGCCAGCAGCCCGACGGGTAGCGGGGGACGCACCGGGGAGCTGTTTTTT; J: TRBJ2-2; size: many; D: TRBD2; V: TRBV7-3
CDR3: CASRQTGSSYEQYF; DNA: TGTGCCAGCAGACAGACAGGGAGCTCCTACGAGCAGTACTTC; J: TRBJ2-7; size: .; D: TRBD1; V: TRBV27
CDR3: CASSSHHGRRAFF; DNA: TGTGCCAGCAGCTCGCATCATGGGAGGCGAGCTTTCTTT; J: TRBJ1-1; size: .; D: .; V: TRBV7-8
CDR3: CASSLDGGTVRETQYF; DNA: TGTGCCAGCAGCTTAGACGGGGGGACGGTAAGAGAGACCCAGTACTTC; J: TRBJ2-5; size: .; D: TRBD2; V: TRBV7-2
CDR3: CASSQDQNGGAGGIQYF; DNA: TGTGCCAGCAGCCAAGATCAGAACGGGGGGGCGGGAGGCATTCAGTACTTC; J: TRBJ2-4; size: many; D: TRBD2; V: TRBV4-2
CDR3: CASSLGGSEAFF; DNA: TGTGCCAGCAGCTTGGGGGGATCTGAAGCTTTCTTT; J: TRBJ1-1; size: many; D: .; V: TRBV13
CDR3: CASSYGVTSGLEETQYF; DNA: TGTGCCAGCAGTTACGGCGTCACTAGCGGGTTAGAAGAGACCCAGTACTTC; J: TRBJ2-5; size: .; D: TRBD2; V: TRBV6-2/TRBV6-3
CDR3: CASSQDSGHFF; DNA: TGTGCCAGCAGCCAAGACTCCGGACATTTCTTT; J: TRBJ1-1; size: many; D: .; V: TRBV3-1
CDR3: CASSTEGRGKDEQYF; DNA: TGTGCCAGCAGCACGGAGGGACGGGGGAAAGACGAGCAGTACTTC; J: TRBJ2-7; size: few; D: .; V: TRBV9
CDR3: CSVEDARGGVLNTEAFF; DNA: TGCAGCGTTGAAGATGCCAGGGGGGGAGTGTTGAACACTGAAGCTTTCTTT; J: TRBJ1-1; size: many; D: TRBD1; V: TRBV29-1
CDR3: CASSLDRGTDTEAFF; DNA: TGCGCCAGCAGCTTGGACAGGGGTACCGACACTGAAGCTTTCTTT; J: TRBJ1-1; size: many; D: TRBD1; V: TRBV5-1
CDR3: CAISDGQGGAYGYTF; DNA: TGTGCCATCAGTGACGGACAGGGGGGGGCCTATGGCTACACCTTC; J: TRBJ1-2; size: few; D: TRBD1; V: TRBV10-3